This TCR beta chain was identified during a study of T-cell reconstitution after alpha-beta-depleted transplantation in children. Study observations and caveats: Recipient T cells and thymic progenitors that survived were the source of the high TCRbeta diversity seen at day 60 in some patients. It was reported that alpha-beta T cells came from several hundred expanded graft clones (about two months after transplant). Diversity and T-cell counts at one year after transplant derived mostly from new T cells.

The germline V gene encodes CDR1 DFQATT and CDR2 SNEGSKA (reference sequence). The length of the CDR3 is 14 residues. V was pared by 5 bases and J by 9 bases, with 8 bases of the junction left unmatched. This clonotype was counted a few times. What it binds is not known. TCRbeta library preparation incorporated unique molecular identifiers. TCRdb used MiXCR to reprocess the PCR reads, holding one entry per CDR3 protein. The repertoire includes about 600,000 distinct CDR3 sequences, 13% of them detected once, and over 2% sits in the top ten. This rearrangement joins TRBV20-1 to TRBJ2-1, with 12 positions matching TRBD2. The sequencing here drew on PBMCs, mostly from graft donor cells, taken 360 days after TCRalphabeta/CD19-depleted stem cell transplant. This clonotype originated in a male patient between 10 and 17 years old who had a stem cell transplant for acute myeloid leukemia, so the T cells may come from the graft donor. The CDR3 sequence is CSAQTSGRSGEQFF. DNA for the CDR3: TGCAGTGCTCAGACTAGCGGGAGATCTGGTGAGCAGTTCTTC.